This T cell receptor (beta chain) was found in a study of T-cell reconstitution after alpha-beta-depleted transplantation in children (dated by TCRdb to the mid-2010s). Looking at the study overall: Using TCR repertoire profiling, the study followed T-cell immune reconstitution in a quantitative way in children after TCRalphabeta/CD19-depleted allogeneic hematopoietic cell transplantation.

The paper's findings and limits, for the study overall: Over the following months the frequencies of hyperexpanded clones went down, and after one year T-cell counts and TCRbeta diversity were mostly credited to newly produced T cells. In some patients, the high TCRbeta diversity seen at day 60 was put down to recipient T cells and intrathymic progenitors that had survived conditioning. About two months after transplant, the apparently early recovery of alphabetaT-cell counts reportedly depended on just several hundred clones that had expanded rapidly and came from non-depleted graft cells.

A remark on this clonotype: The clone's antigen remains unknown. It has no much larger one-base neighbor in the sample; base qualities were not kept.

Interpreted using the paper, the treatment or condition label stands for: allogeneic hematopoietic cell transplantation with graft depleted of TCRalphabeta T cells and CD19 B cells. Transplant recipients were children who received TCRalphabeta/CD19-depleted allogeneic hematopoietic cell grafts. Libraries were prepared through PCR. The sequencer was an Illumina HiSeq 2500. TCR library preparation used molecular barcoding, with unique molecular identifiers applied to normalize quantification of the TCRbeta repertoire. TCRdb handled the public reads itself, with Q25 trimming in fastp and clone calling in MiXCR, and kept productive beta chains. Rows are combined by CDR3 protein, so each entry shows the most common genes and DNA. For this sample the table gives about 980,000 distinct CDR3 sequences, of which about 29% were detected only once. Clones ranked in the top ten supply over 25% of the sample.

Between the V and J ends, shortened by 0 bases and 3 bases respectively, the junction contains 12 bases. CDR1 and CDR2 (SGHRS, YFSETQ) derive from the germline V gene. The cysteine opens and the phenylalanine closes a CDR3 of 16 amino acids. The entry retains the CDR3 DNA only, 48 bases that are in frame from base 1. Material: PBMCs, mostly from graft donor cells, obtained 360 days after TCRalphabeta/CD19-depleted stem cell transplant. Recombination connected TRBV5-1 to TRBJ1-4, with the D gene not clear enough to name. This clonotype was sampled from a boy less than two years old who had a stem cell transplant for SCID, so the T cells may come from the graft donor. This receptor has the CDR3 CASSLGWSGPNEKLFF. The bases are TGCGCCAGCAGCTTGGGATGGTCAGGCCCTAATGAAAAACTGTTTTTT.